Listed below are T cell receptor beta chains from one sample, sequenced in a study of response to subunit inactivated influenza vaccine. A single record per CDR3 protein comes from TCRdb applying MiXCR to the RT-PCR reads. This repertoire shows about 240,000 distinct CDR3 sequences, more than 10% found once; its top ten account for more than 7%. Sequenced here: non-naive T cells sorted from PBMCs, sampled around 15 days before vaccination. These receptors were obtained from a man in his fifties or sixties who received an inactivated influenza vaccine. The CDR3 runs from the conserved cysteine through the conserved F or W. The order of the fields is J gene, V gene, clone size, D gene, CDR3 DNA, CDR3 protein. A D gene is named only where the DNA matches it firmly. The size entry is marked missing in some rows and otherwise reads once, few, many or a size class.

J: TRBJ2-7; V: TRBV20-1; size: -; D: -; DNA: TGCAGTGCTAGAGATCTAAAAGACGAGCAGTACTTC; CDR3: CSARDLKDEQYF
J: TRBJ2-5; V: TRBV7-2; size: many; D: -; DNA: TGTGCCAGCAGCTTAGGTTCAGGGGTAGAGGAGACCCAGTACTTC; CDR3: CASSLGSGVEETQYF
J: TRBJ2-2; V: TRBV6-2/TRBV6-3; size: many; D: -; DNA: TGTGCCAGCAGTTACTCGAGGTCCGGGGAGCTGTTTTTT; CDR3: CASSYSRSGELFF
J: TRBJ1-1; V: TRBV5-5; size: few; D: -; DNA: TGTGCCAGCAGCACCGACAGGACGGTAAACACTGAAGCTTTCTTT; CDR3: CASSTDRTVNTEAFF
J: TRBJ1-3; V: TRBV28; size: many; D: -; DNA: TGTGCCAGCAGTCTAATCCCCGGAAACACCATATATTTT; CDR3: CASSLIPGNTIYF
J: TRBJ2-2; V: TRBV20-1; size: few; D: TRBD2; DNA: TGCTGTGCTAGAGATTGGCTAGCGGGGGCGAACACCGGGGAGCTGTTTTTT; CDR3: CCARDWLAGANTGELFF
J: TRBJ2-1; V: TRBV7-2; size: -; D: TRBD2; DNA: TGTGCCAGCAGCCCACGGACTAGCGGGACTCACAATGAGCAGTTCTTC; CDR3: CASSPRTSGTHNEQFF
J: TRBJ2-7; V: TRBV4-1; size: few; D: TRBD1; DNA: TGCGCCAGCAGCTTACCTGACAGGGGGGAAACCTACGAGCAGTACTTC; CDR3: CASSLPDRGETYEQYF
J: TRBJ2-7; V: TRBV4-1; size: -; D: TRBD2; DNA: TGCGCCAGCAGCCAATTCGGACTAGCGGGGGGGAACGAGCAGTACTTC; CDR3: CASSQFGLAGGNEQYF
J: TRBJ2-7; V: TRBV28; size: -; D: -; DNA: TGTGCCAGCAGTCCCCGACTTGGGGAGATCTACGAGCAGTACTTC; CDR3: CASSPRLGEIYEQYF
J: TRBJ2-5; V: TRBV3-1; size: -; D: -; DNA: TGTGCCAGCAGCCCAGGACAGCCTTGGCCTACCCAGTACTTC; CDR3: CASSPGQPWPTQYF
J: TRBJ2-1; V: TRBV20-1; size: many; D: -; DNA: TGCAGTGCTAGACGAGGGGATTACAATGAGCAGTTCTTC; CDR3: CSARRGDYNEQFF
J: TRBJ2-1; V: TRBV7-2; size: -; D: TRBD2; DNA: TGTGCCAGCAGCTTAAGTATGGGGGGGATGGATGAGCAGTTCTTC; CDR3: CASSLSMGGMDEQFF
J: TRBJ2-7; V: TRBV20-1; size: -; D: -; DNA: TGCAGTGCTGGACAGAGGACCTCCTACGAGCAGTACTTC; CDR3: CSAGQRTSYEQYF
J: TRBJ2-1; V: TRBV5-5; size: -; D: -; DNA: TGTGCCAGCAGCCCGACAGTCTACAATGAGCAGTTCTTC; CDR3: CASSPTVYNEQFF
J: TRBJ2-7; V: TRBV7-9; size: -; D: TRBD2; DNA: TGTGCCAGCAGCCTCCGGACTAGCGGGAACCACGAGCAGTACTTC; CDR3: CASSLRTSGNHEQYF
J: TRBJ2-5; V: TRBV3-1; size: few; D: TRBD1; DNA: TGTGCCAGCAGCCAAGATTCCCACAGGGGCGGGGAGACCCAGTACTTC; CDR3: CASSQDSHRGGETQYF
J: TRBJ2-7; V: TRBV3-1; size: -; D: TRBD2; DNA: TGTGCCAGCAGCCCCCTAGGACTAGCGGGCAGCTCCTACGAGCAGTACTTC; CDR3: CASSPLGLAGSSYEQYF
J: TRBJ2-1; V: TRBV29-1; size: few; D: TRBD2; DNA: TGCAGCGTCCGTAGCGGGCGGAGCTCCTACAATGAGCAGTTCTTC; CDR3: CSVRSGRSSYNEQFF
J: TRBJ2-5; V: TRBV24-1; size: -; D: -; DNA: TGTGCCACCAGTGATTTGTTCTCAGAACAAGAGACCCAGTACTTC; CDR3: CATSDLFSEQETQYF
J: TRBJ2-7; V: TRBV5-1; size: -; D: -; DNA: TGCGCCAGCAGCTTGTCCCCGGGGGCTCCCGACTTGGCGGAGCAGTACTTC; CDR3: CASSLSPGAPDLAEQYF
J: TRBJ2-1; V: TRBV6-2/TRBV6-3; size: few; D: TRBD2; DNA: TGTGCCAGCAGTCCCGACCCCCGCCAGGCGAAAAGACTAGCATCCTACAATGAGCAGTTCTTC; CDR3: CASSPDPRQAKRLASYNEQFF
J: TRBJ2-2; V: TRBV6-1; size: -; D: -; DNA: TGTGCCAGCAGTGAAGACGGGCCCGGGGAGCTGTTTTTT; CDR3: CASSEDGPGELFF
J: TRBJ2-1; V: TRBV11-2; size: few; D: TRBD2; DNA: TGTGCCAGCAGCTTAGAGCCTAGCGGGAGGGCTCACTACAATGAGCAGTTCTTC; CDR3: CASSLEPSGRAHYNEQFF
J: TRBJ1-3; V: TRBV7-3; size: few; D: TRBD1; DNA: TGTGCCAGCAGCTGCTACTTTCGGACAGGGGCCCGTAACACCATATATTTT; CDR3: CASSCYFRTGARNTIYF
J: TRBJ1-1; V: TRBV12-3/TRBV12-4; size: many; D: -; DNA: TGTGCCAGCAGCCCGGGACACCAGAACACTGAAGCTTTCTTT; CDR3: CASSPGHQNTEAFF
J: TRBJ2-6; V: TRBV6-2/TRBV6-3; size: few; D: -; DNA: TGTGCCAGCCAAGTCCACCGCTCTGGGGCCAACGTCCTGACTTTC; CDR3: CASQVHRSGANVLTF
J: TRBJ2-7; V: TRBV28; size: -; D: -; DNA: TGTGCCAGCAGTGGGGGGAGCTCCTACGAGCAGTACTTC; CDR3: CASSGGSSYEQYF
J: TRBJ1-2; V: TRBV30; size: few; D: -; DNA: TGTGCCTGGAGTGTACCCTTAAGGGCGTCGCGTGGCTACACCTTC; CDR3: CAWSVPLRASRGYTF
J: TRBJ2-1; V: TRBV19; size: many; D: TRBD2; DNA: TGTGCCAGTAGTTCAACCTTCGGGGGGGGATTCCAGTTCTTC; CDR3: CASSSTFGGGFQFF
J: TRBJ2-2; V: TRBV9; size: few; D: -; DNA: TGTGCCAGCAGGGGGGGCGGGGTGAACACCGGGGAGCTGTTTTTT; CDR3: CASRGGGVNTGELFF
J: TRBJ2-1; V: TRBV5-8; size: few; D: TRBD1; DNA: TGTGCCAGCAGACTCGGGACAGGACTAAACTTC; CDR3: CASRLGTGLNF
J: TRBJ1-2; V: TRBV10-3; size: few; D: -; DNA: TGTGCCATCAGTGAGGACAGCCTCCGGGGCTACACCTTC; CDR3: CAISEDSLRGYTF
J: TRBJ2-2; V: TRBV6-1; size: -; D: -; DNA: TGTGCCAGCAGGGCGATCGAGAGGCGGGAGCTGTTTTTT; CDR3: CASRAIERRELFF
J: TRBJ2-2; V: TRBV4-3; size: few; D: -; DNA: TGCGCCAGCAGCCAAGATAACAGGATGAACACCGGGGAGCTGTTTTTT; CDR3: CASSQDNRMNTGELFF
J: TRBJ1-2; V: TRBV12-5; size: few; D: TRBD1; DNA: TGTGCTAGTGGTTCCCGTTACCCCCCTCGAAAAAGGGGGCGCTTCTATGGCTACACCTTC; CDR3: CASGSRYPPRKRGRFYGYTF
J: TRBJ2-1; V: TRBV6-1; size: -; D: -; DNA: TGTGCCAGCAGTGAACCGGCGAGGGTCTACGATGAGCAGTTCTTC; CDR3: CASSEPARVYDEQFF
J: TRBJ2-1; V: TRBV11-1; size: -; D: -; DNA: TGTGCCAGCACGACGGCTAGCTCCTACAATGAGCAGTTCTTC; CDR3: CASTTASSYNEQFF
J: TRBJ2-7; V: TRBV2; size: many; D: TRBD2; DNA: TGTGCCAGCAGTGGAGGTAGCGGGGGGCGGGAGCAGTACTTC; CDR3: CASSGGSGGREQYF
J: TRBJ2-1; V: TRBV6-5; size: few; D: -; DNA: TGTGCCAGCAAAGGGATCGACAATGAGCAGTTCTTC; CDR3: CASKGIDNEQFF
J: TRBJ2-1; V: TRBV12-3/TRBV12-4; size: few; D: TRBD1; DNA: TGTGCCAGCACCTCGGACAGGGTCATACATGAGCAGTTCTTC; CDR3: CASTSDRVIHEQFF
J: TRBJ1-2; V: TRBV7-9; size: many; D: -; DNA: TGTGCCAGCAGCCCCCACCCTAAGGGAAACTATGGCTACACCTTC; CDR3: CASSPHPKGNYGYTF
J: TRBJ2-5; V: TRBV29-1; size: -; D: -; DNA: TGCAGCGCGGGGCCTGGGGGAGAGACCCAGTACTTC; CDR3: CSAGPGGETQYF
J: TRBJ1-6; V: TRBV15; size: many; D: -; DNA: TGTGCCACCAGCAGAGATAGGCAGCCTAATTCACCCCTCCACTTT; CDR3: CATSRDRQPNSPLHF
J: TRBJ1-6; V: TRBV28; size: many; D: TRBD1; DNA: TGTGCCAGCAGTCCCCAGGGGGCTTATTCACCCCTCCACTTT; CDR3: CASSPQGAYSPLHF
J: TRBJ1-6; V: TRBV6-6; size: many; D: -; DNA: TGTGCCAGCAGTCCCCGTGATAATTCACCCCTCCACTTT; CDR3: CASSPRDNSPLHF
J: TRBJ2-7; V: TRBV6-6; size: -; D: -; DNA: TGTGCCAGCAGTTACGCAGGGAGCTACGAGCAGTACTTC; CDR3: CASSYAGSYEQYF
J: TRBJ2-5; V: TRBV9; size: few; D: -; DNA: TGTGCCAGCAGCGTAACCAGCACGGAGACCCAGTACTTC; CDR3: CASSVTSTETQYF
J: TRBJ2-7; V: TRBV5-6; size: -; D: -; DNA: TGTGCCAGCAGCCTAGGGACCAGGGACTACGAGCAGTACTTC; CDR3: CASSLGTRDYEQYF
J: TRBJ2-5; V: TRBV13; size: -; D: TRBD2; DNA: TGTGCCAGCAGCCCCCGTGGGACTAGTCGAGAGACCCAGTACTTC; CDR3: CASSPRGTSRETQYF
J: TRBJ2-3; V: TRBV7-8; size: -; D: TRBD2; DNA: TGTGCCAGCAGCCCGACTAGCGGGACTTTTATGAGCACAGATACGCAGTATTTT; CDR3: CASSPTSGTFMSTDTQYF
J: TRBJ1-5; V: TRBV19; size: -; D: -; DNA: TGTGCCAGTAGTATCGGCCTGCAAGGGCAGCCCCAGCATTTT; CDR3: CASSIGLQGQPQHF
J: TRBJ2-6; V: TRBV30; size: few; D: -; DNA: TGTGCCTGGAGTGTTGGGGCCAACGTCCTGACTTTC; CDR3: CAWSVGANVLTF